This T cell receptor beta chain stems from a study of blood T cells in healthy people across ages. The trim removed 6 bases at V and 2 bases at J, leaving 8 bases unmatched. Germline-derived CDR1 and CDR2 are MNHNY and SVGAGI (reference sequence). The CDR3 contains 16 residues. The authors ran a second PCR of about 7 to 12 cycles using a sample-barcoded 5' primer and a J-beta primer mix. TCRdb redid the calling of the 5' RACE reads with MiXCR, one entry per CDR3 protein. The data show roughly 1.5 million distinct CDR3 sequences, 35% to 45% seen once. The specimen was blood. This TCR was recovered from a young woman in good health. The rearrangement uses TRBV6-6 and TRBJ2-3; 10 bases line up with TRBD2. Written as DNA, the CDR3 is TGTGCCAGCAGGTTAGCGGGAGGCCGAAACACAGATACGCAGTATTTT. This codes for CASRLAGGRNTDTQYF.